These T cell receptor beta chains were read from a single sample in a study of cytomegalovirus exposure and HLA in healthy donors. The protocol was immunoSEQ multiplex PCR, while the TCRdb copy is restricted to in-frame clones and leaves out a portion. Altogether roughly 130,000 clones are present, 80% being singletons, with the ten largest covering about 0.94%. What was sequenced was PBMCs. The receptors were sampled from a human donor in good health. The CDR3 runs from the conserved cysteine through the conserved F or W. The order of the fields is J gene, V gene, D gene, clone size, CDR3 DNA, CDR3 protein. A D gene is named only where the DNA matches it firmly. Rows give clone size only sometimes, using once, few, many, or a class for an expanded clone.

J: TRBJ1-5
V: TRBV4-1
D: .
size: .
DNA: TGCGCCAGCAGCCAAGATGGGGCGGTCAATCAGCCCCAGCATTTT
CDR3: CASSQDGAVNQPQHF

J: TRBJ1-1
V: TRBV7-2
D: .
size: .
DNA: TGTGCCAGCAGGCATCCAGGGAACACTGAAGCTTTCTTT
CDR3: CASRHPGNTEAFF

J: TRBJ1-2
V: TRBV28
D: .
size: .
DNA: TGTGCCAGCAGTCAATTATGGGCTCGCTACACCTTC
CDR3: CASSQLWARYTF

J: TRBJ2-7
V: TRBV5-1
D: TRBD1
size: .
DNA: TGCGCCAGCAGGGGGGACAGAGCCTACGAGCAGTACTTC
CDR3: CASRGDRAYEQYF

J: TRBJ1-3
V: TRBV6-5
D: TRBD1
size: .
DNA: TGTGCCAGCAGGGGACAGGCCGGCTCTGGAAACACCATATATTTT
CDR3: CASRGQAGSGNTIYF

J: TRBJ2-3
V: TRBV7-8
D: TRBD2
size: .
DNA: TGTGCCAGCACCGACGGACTAGCGGGCACAGATACGCAGTATTTT
CDR3: CASTDGLAGTDTQYF

J: TRBJ2-2
V: TRBV5-1
D: .
size: .
DNA: TGCGCCAGCCAGACCCCAGGGCTTTTTACCGGGGAGCTGTTTTTT
CDR3: CASQTPGLFTGELFF

J: TRBJ2-7
V: TRBV7-2
D: .
size: .
DNA: TGTGCCAGCAGCTTAAGTTACGAGCAGTACTTC
CDR3: CASSLSYEQYF

J: TRBJ2-1
V: TRBV7-2
D: .
size: .
DNA: TGTGCCAGCAGCTTACGTCGGGGTGCCTACAATGAGCAGTTCTTC
CDR3: CASSLRRGAYNEQFF

J: TRBJ2-7
V: TRBV18
D: .
size: .
DNA: TGTGCCAGCTCACCCTTCGCGGAGGGGGCGCAGTACGAGCAGTACTTC
CDR3: CASSPFAEGAQYEQYF

J: TRBJ2-3
V: TRBV9
D: TRBD1
size: .
DNA: TGTGCCAGCAGCGTCGGACCGGGACAGCAAGATACGCAGTATTTT
CDR3: CASSVGPGQQDTQYF

J: TRBJ2-5
V: TRBV28
D: TRBD2
size: .
DNA: TGTGCCAGCAGTTGGGGAGGGAAGGACTTCCAAGAGACCCAGTACTTC
CDR3: CASSWGGKDFQETQYF

J: TRBJ2-7
V: TRBV7-9
D: .
size: .
DNA: TGTGCCAGCAGCCCAAGGGGGGGCTATACCTACGAGCAGTACTTC
CDR3: CASSPRGGYTYEQYF

J: TRBJ2-1
V: TRBV27
D: .
size: .
DNA: TGTGCCAGCAGTCCGGGGGGCATCAATGAGCAGTTCTTC
CDR3: CASSPGGINEQFF

J: TRBJ1-1
V: TRBV6-6
D: .
size: .
DNA: TGTGCCAGCAGTTACGCAGTGTACACTGAAGCTTTCTTT
CDR3: CASSYAVYTEAFF

J: TRBJ2-2
V: TRBV5-1
D: .
size: .
DNA: TGCGCCAGCGTAATCGCCCCAGGCCCCGGGGAGCTGTTTTTT
CDR3: CASVIAPGPGELFF

J: TRBJ1-5
V: TRBV7-2
D: TRBD1
size: .
DNA: TGTGCCAGCAGCTTTGGACAGGGCAATCAGCCCCAGCATTTT
CDR3: CASSFGQGNQPQHF

J: TRBJ2-3
V: TRBV4-1
D: .
size: once
DNA: TGCGCCAGCAGCCTACGCCCGGGACTGATCACAGATACGCAGTATTTT
CDR3: CASSLRPGLITDTQYF

J: TRBJ1-1
V: TRBV18
D: .
size: .
DNA: TGTGCCAGCTCAGAGAGCGTGGACACTGAAGCTTTCTTT
CDR3: CASSESVDTEAFF

J: TRBJ2-3
V: TRBV6-1
D: .
size: .
DNA: TGTGCCAGCAGAGCCGAATGGAGGCGGGCTACGCAGTATTTT
CDR3: CASRAEWRRATQYF